Listed here are 9 T cell receptor beta chains from one sample, sequenced in a study of spatial heterogeneity in lung cancer. In TCRdb, the 5' RACE reads were re-called with MiXCR into one record per CDR3 protein. The sample lists around 15,000 distinct CDR3 sequences, about 3.6% seen once, with approximately 9% in the top ten. As to time point: sample taken at primary tumor resection. The sample consisted of normal lung tissue next to the tumor, taken at surgery. These receptors were collected from a male donor with early-stage non-small cell lung cancer.

By sample fraction, this clonotype is medium-sized. This beta chain is a stray sequence in a library constructed for alpha chains; its clone size is not meaningful. The genes are TRBV27 and TRBJ2-5; D remains unclear. CDR3 length equals 12 residues. Trimming removed 11 bases at V and 7 bases at J, with 17 bases between. Germline CDR1 and CDR2: MNHEY and SMNVEV (reference sequence). The CDR3 nucleotides read TGTGCCGCCTCAGTCCCCTCGTCGACCCAGTACTTC. Protein sequence: CAASVPSSTQYF.

This clonotype occurred many times. This beta chain is off target for a library built for alpha chains, so its abundance means little. CDR3 in DNA: TGTGCCAGCAGTAGACAGGGTTATGAGCAGTTCTTC. Protein: CASSRQGYEQFF. The chain carries TRBV27 and TRBJ2-1; 7 bases line up with TRBD1. Germline CDR1 and CDR2: MNHEY and SMNVEV (reference sequence). This CDR3 is built from 12 residues. V was clipped by 5 bases and J by 8 bases; unmatched bases: 3.

The sample holds many counts of this clonotype. One junction end does not reproduce the germline sequence, and a read error may be involved. The size of this beta chain means little, since it is a stray read in a library made for alpha chains. J is TRBJ2-7 and V is TRBV7-2; D perhaps matches TRBD1 (6 bases). CDR1 is SGHTA, CDR2 FQGNSA, per germline. This CDR3 comprises 12 residues. The CDR3 is CASSLGVQGPGF. CDR3 nucleotide sequence: TGTGCCAGCAGCTTAGGAGTCCAGGGGCCCGGTTTC. The variable domain in full, with the rest retrieved from reference TRBV7-2 and TRBJ2-7, is GAGVSQSPSNKVTEKGKDVELRCDPISGHTALYWYRQSLGQGLEFLIYFQGNSAPDKSGLPSDRFSAERTGGSVSTLTIQRTQQEDSAVYLCASSLGVQGPGFGPGTRLTVT.

This clonotype appeared many times. This beta chain is a stray read from a library made for alpha chains; its abundance is not meaningful. This rearrangement joins TRBV6-1 to TRBJ2-3, with 8 bases that match TRBD1. Germline CDR1 and CDR2: MNHNS and SASEGT. The CDR3 is 14 residues long. The junction had 6 bases not matched to a gene; V was cut back by 4 bases and J by 6 bases. This chain's CDR3 is CASSVDRGGDTQYF. The CDR3 DNA reads as TGTGCCAGCAGTGTCGACAGGGGCGGGGATACGCAGTATTTT.

Many counts were recorded for this clonotype. This beta chain was picked up by a library intended for alpha chains and is off target, so its count carries little meaning. This chain joins TRBV20-1 and TRBJ2-5; possibly TRBD2 for D (6 bases). The CDR3 spans 15 residues. Trimming took off 2 bases at V and 2 bases at J, with 15 bases between the two ends. The germline V gene encodes CDR1 DFQATT and CDR2 SNEGSKA (reference sequence). This chain's CDR3 is CSARTSRAGQETQYF. The CDR3 region has the DNA TGCAGTGCTAGAACTAGCAGGGCTGGACAAGAGACCCAGTACTTC.

This clonotype occurred many times. This beta chain appears as a stray read in a library generated for alpha chains; its size is not informative. The chain carries TRBV28 and TRBJ2-2; the match to TRBD1 covers 7 bases. This CDR3 is 14 amino acids long. J lost 6 bases, V lost 4 bases, and 5 bases had no gene match. Germline CDR1 is MDHEN and CDR2 is SYDVKM. CDR3 region: CASSYGQAAGELFF. The CDR3 region has the DNA TGTGCCAGCAGTTACGGACAGGCGGCCGGGGAGCTGTTTTTT.

In this sample, this clonotype is medium-sized. This beta chain is off target for a library built for alpha chains, so its abundance means little. The chain employs TRBV3-1 and TRBJ1-4; possible D gene TRBD1, 6 bases. With 1 base removed from V and 10 bases from J, the gap between germline ends came to 16 bases. CDR1 LGHDT and CDR2 YNNKEL come from the germline V gene (reference sequence). The CDR3 sequence is 15 residues long. This CDR3 is CASSQGSAGEVKLFF. The CDR3, as DNA: TGTGCCAGCAGCCAAGGGAGCGCAGGGGAGGTAAAACTGTTTTTT.

This clonotype has at least ten counts. Since the library was made to target alpha chains, this beta chain is a stray read and its abundance is not meaningful. J is TRBJ2-1 and V is TRBV7-8; TRBD1 matches at 8 bases. The CDR3 runs to 16 residues. Trimming removed 6 bases from V and 0 bases from J; junction bases left unmatched: 7. Per germline, CDR1 SGHVS and CDR2 FQNEAQ. The CDR3 loop reads CASRATGVSSYNEQFF. The CDR3 DNA reads TGTGCCAGCAGAGCGACAGGGGTAAGCTCCTACAATGAGCAGTTCTTC.

This clonotype came up many times. This beta chain is a stray read from a library made for alpha chains; its abundance is not meaningful. This chain uses TRBV5-1 with TRBJ2-1; a possible D gene is TRBD2 (7 bases). This CDR3 spans 17 amino acids. Trimming left V 7 bases short and J 0 bases short, with 20 bases between. CDR1 and CDR2 (germline): SGHRS, YFSETQ. Written as DNA, the CDR3 is TGCGCCAGCGGGAGGGGGTCGAGCCCGAGCTCCTACAATGAGCAGTTCTTC. Residues: CASGRGSSPSSYNEQFF.